This T cell receptor beta chain was observed in a study of cytomegalovirus exposure and HLA in healthy donors. Looking at the study overall: HLA-typed donors contributed about 85 million unique TCRs, which were held in an early data release. Study-wide results and limits: Association of about 17,000 TCR beta sequences with HLA alleles was found at 0.05 false discovery rate in a later analysis. The authors excluded some V segments, including TRBV6-2 and TRBV6-3, as indistinguishable.

PCR employed 60 Vbeta and 13 Jbeta primers. Sequenced by immunoSEQ multiplex PCR; TCRdb stores in-frame clones only, minus some. The repertoire holds some 120,000 clones, with roughly 17% as singletons. On this clone: Its matching antigen is unknown.

The V end was cut by 4 bases, the J end by 6 bases, with 17 bases between. The CDR3 is 15 residues long. Germline CDR1 and CDR2: SGHAT and FQNNGV. The clonotype was recovered from a female donor in good health and CMV-seropositive. The rearrangement joins TRBV11-2 to TRBJ2-3; D is unclear. The material sequenced was PBMCs. CDR3 nucleotides: TGTGCCAGCAGCTACCGGGTCTTAGTTGGTGATACGCAGTATTTT. The encoded protein is CASSYRVLVGDTQYF.